Each of the 10 T cell receptor beta chains below was sequenced from the same sample in a study of T cell changes during pregnancy in multiple sclerosis. Only in-frame clones appear in the TCRdb table, and some are missing; sequencing was by immunoSEQ multiplex PCR. The data show 55,000 to 65,000 clones, roughly 92% seen once. The starting material was peripheral blood, obtained in the first trimester of pregnancy. The origin of the receptors is a female donor with multiple sclerosis, enrolled in a pregnancy study.

The rearrangement uses TRBV9 and TRBJ1-2; D is possibly TRBD1 (6 bases). The CDR3 length is 17 residues. The germline CDR1 and CDR2 sequences are SGDLS and YYNGEE. The ends were cut back, 0 bases at V and 6 bases at J, with 21 bases in the middle. CDR3: CASSVDPTGGLKDGYTF. Here the CDR3 DNA reads TGTGCCAGCAGCGTAGATCCCACGGGGGGGCTAAAGGATGGCTACACCTTC.

J is TRBJ2-7 and V is TRBV11-1; 7 bases match TRBD1. Trimming removed 11 bases from V and 0 bases from J; junction bases left unmatched: 10. This CDR3 contains 14 residues. CDR1 is SGHAT and CDR2 is FQDESV in the germline V gene (reference sequence). The CDR3 DNA is TGTGCCGGTATAGGGGGCCCCTTCTCCTACGAGCAGTACTTC. It yields the protein CAGIGGPFSYEQYF.

This sequence joins TRBV5-5 and TRBJ2-7, with 9 bases matching TRBD1. This CDR3 contains 16 residues. V lost 0 bases and J lost 3; bases outside the gene matches: 7. CDR1 is SGHKS and CDR2 is YYEKEE in the germline V gene (reference sequence). CDR3: CASSLATGTGNYEQYF. Written as DNA, the CDR3 is TGTGCCAGCAGCTTGGCCACCGGGACAGGGAACTACGAGCAGTACTTC. The full variable domain, in which reference TRBV5-5 and TRBJ2-7 provide the parts outside the CDR3, is DAGVTQSPTHLIKTRGQQVTLRCSPISGHKSVSWYQQVLGQGPQFIFQYYEKEERGRGNFPDRFSARQFPNYSSELNVNALLLGDSALYLCASSLATGTGNYEQYFGPGTRLTVT.

The chain recombines TRBV6-5 with TRBJ1-2, with 7 positions matching TRBD1. This CDR3 is built from 15 residues. The trim removed 5 bases at V and 4 bases at J, leaving 10 bases unmatched. The germline gives CDR1 MNHEY, CDR2 SVGAGI. The CDR3 sequence is CASSPGEGAAYGYTF. DNA of the CDR3: TGTGCCAGCAGTCCCGGAGAGGGGGCCGCCTATGGCTACACCTTC.

The chain uses TRBV7-3 and TRBJ1-1; TRBD1 agrees at 7 bases. The CDR3 runs to 15 residues. CDR1 SGHTA and CDR2 FQGTGA come from the germline V gene. Losses at the gene ends were 5 bases for V and 2 bases for J; bases not matched to a gene: 8. The DNA for the CDR3 is TGTGCCAGCAGCCTGCAGGGGACAGTCAACACTGAAGCTTTCTTT. Translation gives CASSLQGTVNTEAFF.

The chain is built from TRBV7-8 and TRBJ1-1, with a weak D call TRBD1 (6 bases). The V and J ends lost 5 bases and 6 bases respectively, with 16 bases between them. CDR3 size: 14 residues. Germline V gene lookup returns CDR1 SGHVS and CDR2 FQNEAQ. CDR3 region: CASSIGQPDSEAFF. The DNA of the CDR3 is TGTGCCAGCAGCATCGGACAGCCCGACTCTGAAGCTTTCTTT.

This chain connects TRBV5-4 to TRBJ2-7, with D perhaps TRBD2 (6 bases). V lost 3 bases and J lost 0, with 13 bases in between. The CDR3 totals 15 residues. CDR1 and CDR2 from the germline V gene are SGHNT and YYREEE (reference sequence). The CDR3 coding sequence is TGTGCCAGCAGCTCTGGGACTCTGAGCTCCTACGAGCAGTACTTC. Amino acid sequence: CASSSGTLSSYEQYF.

The V gene is TRBV6-5, the J gene TRBJ1-1; no definite D call. This CDR3 contains 13 residues. V lost 2 bases, J lost 7 bases, and 11 bases lay in between. The germline gives CDR1 MNHEY, CDR2 SVGAGI. CDR3 residues: CASSYVGRDEAFF. The CDR3 region has the DNA TGTGCCAGCAGTTACGTGGGGAGGGATGAAGCTTTCTTT.

CDR3 region: CASSLVGRKNTEAFF. The CDR3 bases are TGTGCCAGCAGCCTCGTAGGGAGGAAGAACACTGAAGCTTTCTTT. The chain uses TRBV14 and TRBJ1-1; no clear D. Germline CDR1 reads SGHDN; CDR2 reads FVKESK. Trimming took 4 bases from V and 1 from J, leaving 13 bases between them. CDR3 size: 15 residues.

The chain combines TRBV7-9 with TRBJ2-5; D might be TRBD2 (5 bases). Between the trimmed V and J ends, which lost 5 bases and 1 base, there was a span of 17 bases. This CDR3 region has 16 residues. Germline lookup yields CDR1 SEHNR and CDR2 FQNEAQ (reference sequence). CDR3: CASSRSGVGSQETQYF. CDR3 sequence (DNA): TGTGCCAGCAGCCGTTCCGGGGTGGGGAGCCAAGAGACCCAGTACTTC.